The clone carrying this T cell receptor (beta chain) was recorded a few times. The CDR3 totals 14 residues. Trimming took 5 bases from V and 5 from J, leaving 16 bases between them. Germline CDR1 reads DFQATT; CDR2 reads SNEGSKA (reference sequence). TCRdb used MiXCR to reprocess the RT-PCR reads, holding one entry per CDR3 protein. The sample contains about 680,000 distinct CDR3 sequences, approximately 14% of which appear only once. This chain links TRBV20-1 with TRBJ2-1, with D perhaps TRBD2 (6 bases). Specimen: memory CD4+ T cells from blood. The origin of this receptor is a female donor in good health, serving as a healthy control. This CDR3 reads CSAGGWKGNNEQFF. The CDR3 nucleotides read TGCAGTGCTGGGGGGTGGAAGGGTAACAATGAGCAGTTCTTC.